These 22 T cell receptor beta chains originate from one sample sequenced in a study of blood T cell repertoires in COVID-19. The protocol was immunoSEQ multiplex PCR, while the TCRdb copy is restricted to in-frame clones and leaves out a portion. The sample has around 210,000 clones; 60% to 85% are singletons. The sequencing sample was made of peripheral blood. Receptor source: a woman aged 70-85 years with acute or convalescent COVID-19.

J is TRBJ2-5 and V is TRBV20-1; D is possibly TRBD1 (5 bases). Trimming took off 3 bases at V and 4 bases at J, with 24 bases between the two ends. There are 17 residues in the CDR3. CDR1 is DFQATT and CDR2 is SNEGSKA in the germline V gene (reference sequence). The CDR3 sequence: CSASSTGPPVGRETQYF. As DNA, the CDR3 is TGCAGTGCTAGTAGTACCGGCCCCCCGGTGGGGCGAGAGACCCAGTACTTC.

CDR3 DNA sequence: TGTGCCAGCAGTTTAGCGGGAGAGGGGGATCGGACGCAGTATTTT. Translation gives CASSLAGEGDRTQYF. The chain combines TRBV6-5 with TRBJ2-3; 9 positions agree with TRBD2. The CDR3 contains 15 residues. The germline V gene has CDR1 MNHEY and CDR2 SVGAGI. The J segment lost 9 bases and the V segment lost 4 bases, leaving 11 bases of the junction unmatched.

The chain joins TRBV20-1 to TRBJ1-1; D remains unclear. V was shortened by 3 bases and J by 8 bases, with 10 bases between the two germline ends. This CDR3 comprises 11 residues. Germline-derived CDR1 and CDR2 are DFQATT and SNEGSKA (reference sequence). DNA for the CDR3: TGCAGTGCTAGGTTTAGTGTCGAAGCTTTCTTT. Translating it yields CSARFSVEAFF.

The chain combines TRBV29-1 with TRBJ2-2, with D perhaps matching TRBD1 (5 bases). The CDR3 sequence is 13 residues long. The germline CDR1 and CDR2 sequences are SQVTM and ANQGSEA. Trimming took off 4 bases at V and 4 bases at J, with 10 bases between the two ends. The DNA for the CDR3 is TGCAGCGTTGTGGGCAGGGCCACCGGGGAGCTGTTTTTT. Translating gives CSVVGRATGELFF.

The chain has TRBV5-6 and TRBJ1-4; 7 nucleotides match TRBD1. The CDR3 covers 13 residues. Trimming removed 4 bases from V and 9 bases from J; junction bases left unmatched: 6. The germline gives CDR1 SGHDT, CDR2 YYEEEE. DNA of the CDR3: TGTGCCAGCAGCCTGTGGGACAGCCAAAAACTGTTTTTT. It encodes CASSLWDSQKLFF.

The chain carries TRBV24-1 and TRBJ2-5; the match to TRBD1 covers 9 bases. The germline CDR1 and CDR2 sequences are KGHDR and SFDVKD. CDR3 length equals 16 residues. The V gene end was trimmed by 1 base and the J gene end by 1 base; junction bases not matched to a gene: 3. As DNA, the CDR3 is TGTGCCACCAGTGATTTCCGACAGGGGGTCCAAGAGACCCAGTACTTC. Translated, it gives CATSDFRQGVQETQYF.

As regards this clone: The sample holds other DNA sequences that translate to the same CDR3. This chain links TRBV11-1 with TRBJ2-4; D is unclear. The CDR3 loop spans 13 amino acids. V shed 3 bases and J shed 2 bases, with 5 bases lying between them. Germline V gene data show CDR1 as SGHAT and CDR2 as FQDESV (reference sequence). DNA for the CDR3: TGTGCCAGCAGCTTTAACACCAAAAACATTCAGTACTTC. Translation: CASSFNTKNIQYF.

V and J are TRBV12-3 or TRBV12-4 and TRBJ2-5; D possibly corresponds to TRBD1 (6 bases). The CDR3 has 13 residues. Trimming left V 5 bases short and J 7 bases short, with 14 bases between. The DNA for the CDR3 is TGTGCCAGCAGTGAGGACAGCCAGGCGACCCAGTACTTC. Its protein is CASSEDSQATQYF.

This chain uses TRBV19 with TRBJ1-2; 7 nucleotides align to TRBD1. Losses at the gene ends were 11 bases for V and 4 bases for J; bases not matched to a gene: 10. CDR3 length equals 13 residues. Germline loops: CDR1 LNHDA, CDR2 SQIVND (reference sequence). In DNA form, the CDR3 reads TGTGCCTCGGGGCAGGGGGGCCCCTATGGCTACACCTTC. It is translated as CASGQGGPYGYTF. Full variable domain (rest looked up from reference TRBV19 and TRBJ1-2): DGGITQSPKYLFRKEGQNVTLSCEQNLNHDAMYWYRQDPGQGLRLIYYSQIVNDFQKGDIAEGYSVSREKKESFPLTVTSAQKNPTAFYLCASGQGGPYGYTFGSGTRLTVV.

J is TRBJ2-2 and V is TRBV2; 11 nucleotides match TRBD2. Trimming cost V 4 bases and J 6 bases; bases outside gene matches: 4. The CDR3 length is 15 residues. Germline V gene sequence: CDR1 SNHLY, CDR2 FYNNEI. The CDR3 here is CASSVLAGVAGELFF. The CDR3 nucleotides are TGTGCCAGCAGTGTACTAGCGGGAGTCGCCGGGGAGCTGTTTTTT.

This chain uses TRBV10-1 with TRBJ2-3; D gene unclear. V was cut by 4 bases and J by 0 bases, with 5 bases left in between. Germline V CDR1 and CDR2: WNHNN, SYGVQD (reference sequence). This CDR3 contains 13 residues. The CDR3 sequence: CASSVSSTDTQYF. The CDR3 nucleotides read TGCGCCAGCAGTGTTAGCAGCACAGATACGCAGTATTTT.

V is TRBV20-1 and J is TRBJ2-5; TRBD1 matches 9 bases. Germline CDR1 DFQATT, CDR2 SNEGSKA (reference sequence). V was clipped by 3 bases and J by 4 bases; unmatched bases: 6. The CDR3 length is 14 residues. CDR3 in amino acids: CSASPGQGLETQYF. CDR3 DNA sequence: TGCAGTGCTAGTCCGGGACAGGGTTTAGAGACCCAGTACTTC.

The rearrangement links TRBV5-1 to TRBJ2-7; TRBD2 aligns across 14 bases. Per the germline V gene, CDR1 is SGHRS and CDR2 is YFSETQ. This CDR3 contains 15 residues. V shed 5 bases and J 3 bases; nucleotides not matched to a gene: 4. CDR3 coding DNA: TGCGCCAGCAGGGCGGGACTAGCGGGGGACTACGAGCAGTACTTC. Translation gives CASRAGLAGDYEQYF.

This clone was seen a handful of times. V is TRBV7-6 and J is TRBJ2-7, with D perhaps TRBD1 (6 bases). The CDR3 runs to 14 residues. Per the germline V gene, CDR1 is SGHVS and CDR2 is FNYEAQ. V dropped 5 bases and J dropped 3 bases, with 14 bases sitting between them. The CDR3 reads CASSRQVLGYEQYF. CDR3 nucleotide sequence: TGTGCCAGCAGCCGACAGGTCTTGGGCTACGAGCAGTACTTC.

The chain carries TRBV19 and TRBJ2-1, with D unclear. CDR3 length equals 13 residues. Germline values: CDR1 LNHDA, CDR2 SQIVND (reference sequence). V gave up 3 bases and J gave up 7 bases, with 10 bases separating them. CDR3: CASSIGRENEQFF. CDR3 sequence (DNA): TGTGCCAGTAGTATTGGGCGAGAGAATGAGCAGTTCTTC. Full variable domain (rest looked up from reference TRBV19 and TRBJ2-1): DGGITQSPKYLFRKEGQNVTLSCEQNLNHDAMYWYRQDPGQGLRLIYYSQIVNDFQKGDIAEGYSVSREKKESFPLTVTSAQKNPTAFYLCASSIGRENEQFFGPGTRLTVL.

The V call is TRBV6-6, the J call TRBJ1-2; D unclear. V dropped 6 bases and J dropped 2 bases, with 13 bases sitting between them. The germline gives CDR1 MNHNY, CDR2 SVGAGI (reference sequence). This CDR3 has 14 residues. CDR3 residues: CASRRTDKNYGYTF. For the CDR3, the DNA is TGTGCCAGCAGACGCACCGACAAAAACTATGGCTACACCTTC.

The chain has TRBV5-1 and TRBJ2-3; no clear D gene. CDR3 length: 14 residues. V was shortened by 0 bases and J by 1 base, with 6 bases between the two germline ends. CDR1 and CDR2 (germline): SGHRS, YFSETQ. CDR3 sequence reads: CASSLVLGTDTQYF. For the CDR3, the DNA is TGCGCCAGCAGCTTGGTGTTAGGCACAGATACGCAGTATTTT.

The DNA of the CDR3 is TGCGCCAGCAGCTTGGTGGGAGGTCAGCCCCAGCATTTT. Translated: CASSLVGGQPQHF. The chain is built from TRBV5-1 and TRBJ1-5; D is unresolved. The V end lost 0 bases, the J end lost 6 bases, and 7 bases lay between the germline ends. The CDR3 is 13 amino acids. The germline V gene has CDR1 SGHRS and CDR2 YFSETQ. The whole variable domain, remainder taken from reference TRBV5-1 and TRBJ1-5, is KAGVTQTPRYLIKTRGQQVTLSCSPISGHRSVSWYQQTPGQGLQFLFEYFSETQRNKGNFPGRFSGRQFSNSRSEMNVSTLELGDSALYLCASSLVGGQPQHFGDGTRLSIL.

The chain links TRBV2 to TRBJ1-1; 9 bases match TRBD1. The J segment lost 4 bases and the V segment lost 4 bases, leaving 4 bases of the junction unmatched. Germline-derived CDR1 and CDR2 are SNHLY and FYNNEI. The CDR3 spans 14 residues. CDR3 sequence reads: CASSVYRGPTEAFF. The CDR3 DNA reads as TGTGCCAGCAGTGTTTACAGGGGGCCCACTGAAGCTTTCTTT.

The V gene is TRBV30, the J gene TRBJ2-3, with a weak D call TRBD1 (6 bases). The CDR3 consists of 15 residues. Germline V gene data show CDR1 as GTSNPN and CDR2 as SVGIG (reference sequence). V was shortened by 0 bases and J by 2 bases, with 12 bases between the two germline ends. CDR3 DNA: TGTGCCTGGAGTGTACGGGTGGGACACACAGATACGCAGTATTTT. Encoded protein: CAWSVRVGHTDTQYF.

This clone came up a few times. This rearrangement joins TRBV13 to TRBJ2-1, with TRBD2 identical over 9 bases. The CDR3 loop spans 18 amino acids. Germline trimming cut 0 bases from V and 3 bases from J; bases unmatched to any gene: 9. CDR1 is PRHDT and CDR2 is FYEKMQ in the germline V gene (reference sequence). CDR3 region: CASSLGTPWREGYNEQFF. The DNA of the CDR3 is TGTGCCAGCAGCTTAGGAACTCCCTGGCGGGAGGGCTACAATGAGCAGTTCTTC.

The rearrangement links TRBV27 to TRBJ2-2; TRBD2 aligns across 9 bases. Unmatched junction bases numbered 13, after V lost 4 bases and J lost 7 bases. The CDR3 length is 17 residues. Per the germline V gene, CDR1 is MNHEY and CDR2 is SMNVEV (reference sequence). The CDR3 sequence: CASSSGLAAGKVGELFF. The CDR3 coding sequence is TGTGCCAGCAGTTCGGGACTAGCCGCAGGAAAGGTCGGGGAGCTGTTTTTT.